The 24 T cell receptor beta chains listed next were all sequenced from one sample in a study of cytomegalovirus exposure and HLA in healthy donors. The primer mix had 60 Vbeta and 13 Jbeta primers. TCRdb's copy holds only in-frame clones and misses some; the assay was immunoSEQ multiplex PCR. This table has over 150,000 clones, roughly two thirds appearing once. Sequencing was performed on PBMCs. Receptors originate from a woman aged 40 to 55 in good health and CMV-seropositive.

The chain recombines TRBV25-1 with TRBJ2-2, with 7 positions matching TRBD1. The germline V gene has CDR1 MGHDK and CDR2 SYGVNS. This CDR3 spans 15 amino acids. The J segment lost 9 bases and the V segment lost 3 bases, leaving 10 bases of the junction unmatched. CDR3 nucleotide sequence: TGTGCCAGCAGTGACTGGGGCCAGGGGGACAGGGAGCTGTTTTTT. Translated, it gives CASSDWGQGDRELFF.

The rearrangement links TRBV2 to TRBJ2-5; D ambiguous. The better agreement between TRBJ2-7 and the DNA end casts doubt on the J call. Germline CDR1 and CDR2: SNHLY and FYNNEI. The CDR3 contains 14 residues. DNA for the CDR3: TGTGCCAGCAGTAGGAGTTCGAGCTCCTACGAGCAGTACTTC. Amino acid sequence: CASSRSSSSYEQYF.

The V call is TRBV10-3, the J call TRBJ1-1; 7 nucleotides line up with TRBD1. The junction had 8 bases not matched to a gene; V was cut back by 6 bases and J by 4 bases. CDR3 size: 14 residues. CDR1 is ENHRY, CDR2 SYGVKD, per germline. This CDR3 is CAIRQGESGTEAFF. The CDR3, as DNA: TGTGCCATCAGGCAGGGGGAGAGTGGCACTGAAGCTTTCTTT.

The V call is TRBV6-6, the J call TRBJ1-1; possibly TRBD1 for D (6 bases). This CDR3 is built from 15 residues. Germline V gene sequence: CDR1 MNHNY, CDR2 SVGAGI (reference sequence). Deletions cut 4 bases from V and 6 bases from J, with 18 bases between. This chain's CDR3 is CASSFLPTGKAEAFF. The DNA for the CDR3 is TGTGCCAGCAGTTTTCTCCCTACAGGGAAGGCTGAAGCTTTCTTT.

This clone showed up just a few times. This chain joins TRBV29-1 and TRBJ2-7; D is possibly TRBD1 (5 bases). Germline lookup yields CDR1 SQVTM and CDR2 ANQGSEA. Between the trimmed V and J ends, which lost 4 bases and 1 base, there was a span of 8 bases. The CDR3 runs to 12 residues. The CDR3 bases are TGCAGCGTTGGGGGCTTTTCCTACGAGCAGTACTTC. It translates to CSVGGFSYEQYF.

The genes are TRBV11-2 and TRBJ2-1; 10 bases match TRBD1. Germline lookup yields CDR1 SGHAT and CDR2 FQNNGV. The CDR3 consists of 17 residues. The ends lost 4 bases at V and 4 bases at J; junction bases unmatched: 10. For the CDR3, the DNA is TGTGCCAGCAGCTCTAACCCGGGACAGGGGAAGTACAATGAGCAGTTCTTC. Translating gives CASSSNPGQGKYNEQFF.

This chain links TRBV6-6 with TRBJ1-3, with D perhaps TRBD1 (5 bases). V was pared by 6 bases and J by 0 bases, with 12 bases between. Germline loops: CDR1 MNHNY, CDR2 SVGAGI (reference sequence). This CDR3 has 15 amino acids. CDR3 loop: CASSRDSNSGNTIYF. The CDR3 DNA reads TGTGCCAGCAGCCGGGACTCCAACTCTGGAAACACCATATATTTT.

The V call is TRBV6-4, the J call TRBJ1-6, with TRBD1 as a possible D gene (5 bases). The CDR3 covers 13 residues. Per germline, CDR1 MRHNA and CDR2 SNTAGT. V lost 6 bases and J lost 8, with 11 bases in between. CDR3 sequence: CASREGEYSPLHF. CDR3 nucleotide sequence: TGTGCCAGCAGGGAAGGGGAATATTCACCCCTCCACTTT.

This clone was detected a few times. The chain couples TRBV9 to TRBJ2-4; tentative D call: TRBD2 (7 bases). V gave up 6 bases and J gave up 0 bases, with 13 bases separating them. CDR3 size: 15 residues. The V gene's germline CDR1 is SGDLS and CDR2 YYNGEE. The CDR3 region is CASTRGAIAKNIQYF. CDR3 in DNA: TGTGCCAGCACCCGGGGGGCGATAGCCAAAAACATTCAGTACTTC.

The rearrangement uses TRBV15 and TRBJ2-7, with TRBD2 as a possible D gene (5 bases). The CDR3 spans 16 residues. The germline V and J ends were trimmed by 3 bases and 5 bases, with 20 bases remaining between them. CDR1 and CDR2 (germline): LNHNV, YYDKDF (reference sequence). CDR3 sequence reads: CATSRDPGRRFDEQYF. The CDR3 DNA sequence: TGTGCCACCAGCAGGGACCCTGGCAGGAGGTTCGACGAGCAGTACTTC. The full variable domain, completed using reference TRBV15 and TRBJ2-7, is DAMVIQNPRYQVTQFGKPVTLSCSQTLNHNVMYWYQQKSSQAPKLLFHYYDKDFNNEADTPDNFQSRRPNTSFCFLDIRSPGLGDTAMYLCATSRDPGRRFDEQYFGPGTRLTVT.

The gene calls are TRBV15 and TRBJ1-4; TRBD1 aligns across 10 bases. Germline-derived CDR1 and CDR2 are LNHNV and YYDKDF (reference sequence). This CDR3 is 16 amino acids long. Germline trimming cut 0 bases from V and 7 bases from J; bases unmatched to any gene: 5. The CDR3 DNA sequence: TGTGCCACCAGCAGAGACTTCGGACAGGGGGGTGAAAAACTGTTTTTT. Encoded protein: CATSRDFGQGGEKLFF.

The CDR3 bases are TGTGCCAGCAGTTACCAGCGGAGCTCCTACGAGCAGTACTTC. Translated, it gives CASSYQRSSYEQYF. The V call is TRBV27, the J call TRBJ2-7, with D tentatively TRBD2 (5 bases). This CDR3 has 14 amino acids. CDR1 and CDR2 (germline): MNHEY, SMNVEV (reference sequence). The V end was cut by 4 bases, the J end by 0 bases, with 10 bases between.

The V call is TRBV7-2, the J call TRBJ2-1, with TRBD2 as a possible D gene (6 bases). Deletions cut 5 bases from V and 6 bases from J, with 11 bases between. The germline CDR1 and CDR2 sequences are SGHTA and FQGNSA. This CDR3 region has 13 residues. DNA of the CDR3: TGTGCCAGCAGCGTCGGCGGGGTCAATGAGCAGTTCTTC. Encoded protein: CASSVGGVNEQFF. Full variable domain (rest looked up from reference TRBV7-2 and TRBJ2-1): GAGVSQSPSNKVTEKGKDVELRCDPISGHTALYWYRQSLGQGLEFLIYFQGNSAPDKSGLPSDRFSAERTGGSVSTLTIQRTQQEDSAVYLCASSVGGVNEQFFGPGTRLTVL.

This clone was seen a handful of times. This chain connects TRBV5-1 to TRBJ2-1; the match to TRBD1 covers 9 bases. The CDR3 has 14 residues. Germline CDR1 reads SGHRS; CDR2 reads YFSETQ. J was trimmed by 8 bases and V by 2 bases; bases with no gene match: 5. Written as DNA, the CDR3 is TGCGCCAGCAGCTTAGGACAGGGGATAGATGAGCAGTTCTTC. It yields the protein CASSLGQGIDEQFF.

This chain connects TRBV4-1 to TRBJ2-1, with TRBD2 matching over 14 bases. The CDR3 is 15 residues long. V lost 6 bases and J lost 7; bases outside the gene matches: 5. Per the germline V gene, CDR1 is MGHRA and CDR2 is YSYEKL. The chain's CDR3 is CASRRLAGGRNEQFF. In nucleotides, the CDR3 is TGCGCCAGCAGACGACTAGCGGGGGGGCGGAATGAGCAGTTCTTC.

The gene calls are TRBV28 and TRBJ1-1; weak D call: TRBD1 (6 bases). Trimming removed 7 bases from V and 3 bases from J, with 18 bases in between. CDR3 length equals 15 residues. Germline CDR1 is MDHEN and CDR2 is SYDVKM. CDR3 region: CASTQGGGRDTEAFF. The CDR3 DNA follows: TGTGCCAGCACCCAAGGGGGGGGGCGGGACACTGAAGCTTTCTTT.

The CDR3 sequence: CASFDGSDKNIQYF. The CDR3 bases are TGTGCCAGCTTTGACGGGTCCGACAAAAACATTCAGTACTTC. The chain is built from TRBV19 and TRBJ2-4; D unclear. Germline assignment: CDR1 LNHDA and CDR2 SQIVND (reference sequence). The CDR3 runs to 14 residues. V lost 9 bases and J lost 3, with 15 bases in between.

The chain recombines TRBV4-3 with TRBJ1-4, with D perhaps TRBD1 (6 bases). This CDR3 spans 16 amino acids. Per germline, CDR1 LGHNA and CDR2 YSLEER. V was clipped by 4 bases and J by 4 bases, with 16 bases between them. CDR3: CASSRLATGLNEKLFF. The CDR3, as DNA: TGCGCCAGCAGCCGCCTGGCGACAGGCCTTAATGAAAAACTGTTTTTT.

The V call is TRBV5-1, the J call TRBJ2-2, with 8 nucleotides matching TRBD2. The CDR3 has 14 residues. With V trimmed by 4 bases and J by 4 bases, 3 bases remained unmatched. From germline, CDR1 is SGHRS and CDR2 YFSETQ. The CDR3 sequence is CASSQTSGTGELFF. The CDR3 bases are TGCGCCAGCAGCCAAACTAGCGGCACCGGGGAGCTGTTTTTT.

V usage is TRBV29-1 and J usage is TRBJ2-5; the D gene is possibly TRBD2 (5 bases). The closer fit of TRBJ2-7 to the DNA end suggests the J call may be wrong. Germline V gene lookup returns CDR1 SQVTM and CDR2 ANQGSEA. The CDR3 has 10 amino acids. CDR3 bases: TGCAGCGCCGGAGGCAACGAGCAGTACTTC. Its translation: CSAGGNEQYF.

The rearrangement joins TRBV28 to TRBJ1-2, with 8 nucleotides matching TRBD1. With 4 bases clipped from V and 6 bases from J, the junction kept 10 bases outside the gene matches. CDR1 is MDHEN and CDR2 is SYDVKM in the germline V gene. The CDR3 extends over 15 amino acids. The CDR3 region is CASSSYRGGRDGYTF. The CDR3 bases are TGTGCCAGCAGTTCCTACAGGGGGGGCCGGGATGGCTACACCTTC.

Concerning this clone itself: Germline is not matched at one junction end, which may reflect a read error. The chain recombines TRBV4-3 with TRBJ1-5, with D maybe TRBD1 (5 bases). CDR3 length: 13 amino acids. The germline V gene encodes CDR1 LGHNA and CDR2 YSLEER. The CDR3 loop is CASSQDQGQPQNF. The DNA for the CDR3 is TGCGCCAGCAGCCAAGATCAGGGTCAGCCCCAGAATTTT.

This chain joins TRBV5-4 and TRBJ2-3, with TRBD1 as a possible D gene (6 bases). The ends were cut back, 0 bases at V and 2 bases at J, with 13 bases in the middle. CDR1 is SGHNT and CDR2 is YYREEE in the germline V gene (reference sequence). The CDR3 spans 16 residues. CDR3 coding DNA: TGTGCCAGCAGCTTGGACAGGGCGATGCTCACAGATACGCAGTATTTT. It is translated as CASSLDRAMLTDTQYF.

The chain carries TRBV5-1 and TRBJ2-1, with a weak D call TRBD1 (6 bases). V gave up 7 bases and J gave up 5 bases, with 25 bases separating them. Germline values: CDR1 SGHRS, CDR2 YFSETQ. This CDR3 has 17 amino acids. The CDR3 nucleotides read TGCGCCAGCGGGCGTCCCCGCTCGGACAGCCTCGACAATGAGCAGTTCTTC. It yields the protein CASGRPRSDSLDNEQFF. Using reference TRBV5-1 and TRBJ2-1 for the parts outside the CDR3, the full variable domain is KAGVTQTPRYLIKTRGQQVTLSCSPISGHRSVSWYQQTPGQGLQFLFEYFSETQRNKGNFPGRFSGRQFSNSRSEMNVSTLELGDSALYLCASGRPRSDSLDNEQFFGPGTRLTVL.